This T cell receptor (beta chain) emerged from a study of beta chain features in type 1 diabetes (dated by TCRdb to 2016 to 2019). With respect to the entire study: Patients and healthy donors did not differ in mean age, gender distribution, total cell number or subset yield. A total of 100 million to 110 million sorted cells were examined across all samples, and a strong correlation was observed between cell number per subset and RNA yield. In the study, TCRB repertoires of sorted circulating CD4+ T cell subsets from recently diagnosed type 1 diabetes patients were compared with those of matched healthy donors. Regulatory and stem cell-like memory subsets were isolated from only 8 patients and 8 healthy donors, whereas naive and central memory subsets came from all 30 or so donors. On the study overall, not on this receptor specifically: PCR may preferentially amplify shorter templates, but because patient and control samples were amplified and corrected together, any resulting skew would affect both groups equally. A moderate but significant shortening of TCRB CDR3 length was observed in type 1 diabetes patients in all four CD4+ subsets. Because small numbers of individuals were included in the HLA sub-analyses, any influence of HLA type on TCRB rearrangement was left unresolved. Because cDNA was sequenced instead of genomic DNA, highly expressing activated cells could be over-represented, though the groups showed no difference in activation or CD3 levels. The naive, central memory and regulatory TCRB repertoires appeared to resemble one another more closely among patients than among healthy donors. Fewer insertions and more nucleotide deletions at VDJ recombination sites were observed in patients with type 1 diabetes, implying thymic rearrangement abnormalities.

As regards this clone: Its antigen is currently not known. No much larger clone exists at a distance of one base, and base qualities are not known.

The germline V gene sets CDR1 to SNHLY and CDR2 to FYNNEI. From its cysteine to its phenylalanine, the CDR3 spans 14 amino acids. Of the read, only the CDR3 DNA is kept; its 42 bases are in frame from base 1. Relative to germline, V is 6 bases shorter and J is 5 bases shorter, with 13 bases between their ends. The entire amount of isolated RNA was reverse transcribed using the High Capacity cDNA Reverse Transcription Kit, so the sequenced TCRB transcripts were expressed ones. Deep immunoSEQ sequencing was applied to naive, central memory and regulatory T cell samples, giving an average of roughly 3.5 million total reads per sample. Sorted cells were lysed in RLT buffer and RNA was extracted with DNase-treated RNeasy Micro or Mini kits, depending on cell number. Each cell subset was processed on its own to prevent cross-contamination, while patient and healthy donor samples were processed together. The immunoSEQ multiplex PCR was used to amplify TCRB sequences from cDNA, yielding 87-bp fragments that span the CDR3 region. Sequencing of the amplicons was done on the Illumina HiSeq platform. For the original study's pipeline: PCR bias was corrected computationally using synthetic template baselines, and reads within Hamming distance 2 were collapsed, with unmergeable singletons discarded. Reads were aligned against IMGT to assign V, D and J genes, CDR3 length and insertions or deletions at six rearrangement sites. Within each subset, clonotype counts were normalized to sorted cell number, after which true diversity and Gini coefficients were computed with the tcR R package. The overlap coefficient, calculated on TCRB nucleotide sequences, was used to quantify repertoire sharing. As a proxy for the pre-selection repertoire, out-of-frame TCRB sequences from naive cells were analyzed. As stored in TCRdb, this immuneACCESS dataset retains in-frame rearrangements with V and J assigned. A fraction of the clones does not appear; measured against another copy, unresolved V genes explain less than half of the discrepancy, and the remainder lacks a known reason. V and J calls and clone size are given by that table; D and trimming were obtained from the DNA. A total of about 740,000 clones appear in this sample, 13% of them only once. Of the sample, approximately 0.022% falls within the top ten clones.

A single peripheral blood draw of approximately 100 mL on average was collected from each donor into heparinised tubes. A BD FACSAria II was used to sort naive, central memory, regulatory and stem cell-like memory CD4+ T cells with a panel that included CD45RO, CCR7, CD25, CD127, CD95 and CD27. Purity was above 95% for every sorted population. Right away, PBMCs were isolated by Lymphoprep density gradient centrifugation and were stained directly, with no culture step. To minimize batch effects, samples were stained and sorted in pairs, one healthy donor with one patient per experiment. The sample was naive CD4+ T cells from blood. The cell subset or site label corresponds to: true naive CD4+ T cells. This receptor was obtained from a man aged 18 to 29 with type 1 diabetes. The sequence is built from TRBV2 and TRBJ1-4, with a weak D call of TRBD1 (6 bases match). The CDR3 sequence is CASRAQGTNEKLFF. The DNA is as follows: TGTGCCAGCAGAGCGCAGGGGACGAATGAAAAACTGTTTTTT.